A single sample gave rise to the 7 T cell receptor beta chains below, sequenced in a study of blood T cell repertoires in COVID-19 (dated by TCRdb to 2018 to 2021). Library preparation employed the immunoSEQ multiplex PCR assay. TCRdb obtained this table from immuneACCESS and retained in-frame rearrangements with V and J assigned. These tables miss some clones; where compared with another copy, unresolved V genes account for less than half of the shortfall, and the remainder is unexplained. The sample includes over 95,000 clones, with 85% observed a single time. In total, the top ten clones hold about 13% of the sample. The sample comprised peripheral blood. These receptor sequences come from a human donor in a cohort sampled during active COVID-19.

The chain joins TRBV28 to TRBJ1-3; D call uncertain. V lost 3 bases, J lost 0 bases, and 3 bases lay in between. Germline CDR1 MDHEN, CDR2 SYDVKM. This CDR3 contains 13 residues. The CDR3 region is CASSLYSGNTIYF. CDR3 nucleotides: TGTGCCAGCAGTTTGTACTCTGGAAACACCATATATTTT.

This rearrangement joins TRBV20-1 to TRBJ1-1; D unclear. Germline V gene lookup returns CDR1 DFQATT and CDR2 SNEGSKA (reference sequence). The CDR3 contains 11 residues. Between the trimmed V and J ends, which lost 0 bases and 10 bases, there was a span of 9 bases. The CDR3 nucleotides read TGCAGTGCTAGAGATCGATCAGGAGCTTTCTTT. Translation gives CSARDRSGAFF.

This sequence joins TRBV27 and TRBJ2-7, with TRBD1 matching over 7 bases. Germline V gene lookup returns CDR1 MNHEY and CDR2 SMNVEV (reference sequence). This CDR3 is built from 14 residues. After removal of 6 bases from V and 2 bases from J, the junction contained 7 bases not matched to a gene. The CDR3 reads CASRRLGGPYEQYF. The CDR3 nucleotides read TGTGCCAGCAGAAGGTTAGGGGGCCCCTACGAGCAGTACTTC.

The V and J genes are TRBV6-2 or TRBV6-3 and TRBJ2-7; D uncertain. Germline CDR1 is MNHEY and CDR2 is SVGEGT. CDR3 length: 13 residues. V lost 6 bases to trimming and J lost 0 bases, with 9 bases between them. This CDR3 reads CASSAVSSYEQYF. For the CDR3, the DNA is TGTGCCAGCAGCGCCGTGAGCTCCTACGAGCAGTACTTC.

The CDR3 region is CASSLYLAGVVTQYF. The CDR3 DNA reads TGTGCCAGCAGCTTATATCTAGCGGGGGTTGTGACCCAGTACTTC. This chain connects TRBV7-2 to TRBJ2-5; TRBD2 aligns across 10 bases. V lost 2 bases to trimming and J lost 7 bases; unmatched junction nucleotides: 7. The germline V gene encodes CDR1 SGHTA and CDR2 FQGNSA. The CDR3 is 15 amino acids.

The genes are TRBV19 and TRBJ1-2; 7 nucleotides line up with TRBD1. Germline V lookup: CDR1 LNHDA, CDR2 SQIVND (reference sequence). V lost 10 bases and J lost 4; bases outside the gene matches: 12. This CDR3 is built from 14 residues. CDR3 amino acids: CATKLLGQAYGYTF. DNA of the CDR3: TGTGCCACCAAGCTGCTTGGACAGGCCTATGGCTACACCTTC.

The CDR3 loop is CASSYEGYSNQPQHF. The CDR3, as DNA: TGTGCCAGCAGTTATGAGGGATATAGCAATCAGCCCCAGCATTTT. The J gene is TRBJ1-5, the V gene TRBV6-2 or TRBV6-3, with D hard to call. The CDR3 is made up of 15 amino acids. The V gene's germline CDR1 is MNHEY and CDR2 SVGEGT. Trimming cost V 3 bases and J 0 bases, with 9 bases left between them.